Each of the 30 T cell receptor beta chains below was sequenced from the same sample in a study of CD8+ T cells in alopecia areata. RNA, once extracted, was reverse transcribed into cDNA for use as the sequencing template. The protocol was immunoSEQ multiplex PCR, while the TCRdb copy is restricted to in-frame clones and leaves out a portion. Of 110,000 to 150,000 clones in the sample, 45% to 60% were seen once. The sample consisted of CD4+ T cells sorted from blood, taken at week 0. Receptors originate from a human donor with alopecia areata.

The rearrangement links TRBV15 to TRBJ2-5; possible D gene TRBD2, 5 bases. Trimming pared 1 base from V and 5 bases from J, leaving 17 bases between. The length of the CDR3 is 16 residues. Germline V gene sequence: CDR1 LNHNV, CDR2 YYDKDF (reference sequence). This CDR3 is CATSRGGAERRETQYF. The CDR3 region has the DNA TGTGCCACCAGCAGAGGTGGTGCGGAGCGGAGGGAGACCCAGTACTTC.

The chain employs TRBV4-2 and TRBJ2-7, with D perhaps matching TRBD2 (6 bases). The CDR3 covers 15 residues. Trimming stripped 1 base from V and 3 bases from J, with 13 bases between. The germline gives CDR1 LGHNA, CDR2 YNFKEQ. CDR3 nucleotide sequence: TGTGCCAGCAGCCAAGGGGGCGCGGGACTCTACGAGCAGTACTTC. It translates to CASSQGGAGLYEQYF.

With regard to this clone: Different DNA sequences within this sample yield the same CDR3. The rearrangement uses TRBV7-2 and TRBJ2-5; D is unresolved. CDR3 length: 13 amino acids. Trimming took off 1 base at V and 3 bases at J, with 6 bases between the two ends. Looked up from germline, CDR1 is SGHTA and CDR2 is FQGNSA. CDR3 in amino acids: CASSLGPEETQYF. The CDR3 DNA reads as TGTGCCAGCAGCTTAGGCCCCGAAGAGACCCAGTACTTC. Variable domain in full (rest from reference TRBV7-2 and TRBJ2-5): GAGVSQSPSNKVTEKGKDVELRCDPISGHTALYWYRQSLGQGLEFLIYFQGNSAPDKSGLPSDRFSAERTGGSVSTLTIQRTQQEDSAVYLCASSLGPEETQYFGPGTRLLVL.

This clone has only a few counts. This chain connects TRBV30 to TRBJ2-1; TRBD2 aligns across 8 bases. The CDR3 contains 15 residues. With V trimmed by 3 bases and J by 5 bases, 9 bases remained unmatched. Looked up from germline, CDR1 is GTSNPN and CDR2 is SVGIG (reference sequence). In DNA, the CDR3 is TGTGCCTGGAGCGGGAGGATAGCGGGGAACAATGAGCAGTTCTTC. It translates to CAWSGRIAGNNEQFF.

This clone was seen a few times. The V call is TRBV30, the J call TRBJ2-7; unclear D gene. Trimming took 6 bases from V and 3 from J, leaving 9 bases between them. CDR1 is GTSNPN and CDR2 is SVGIG in the germline V gene (reference sequence). The CDR3 spans 11 residues. CDR3 DNA: TGTGCCTGTAGCCAATTCTACGAGCAGTACTTC. Protein sequence: CACSQFYEQYF.

By proportion, this clone is medium-sized (0.01 to 0.1%). V is TRBV18 and J is TRBJ1-5; D might be TRBD1 (6 bases). There are 15 residues in the CDR3. Trimming cost V 3 bases and J 7 bases, with 16 bases left between them. CDR1 KGHSH and CDR2 LQKENI come from the germline V gene. The CDR3 region has the DNA TGTGCCAGCTCACCGTCCGGGGCCGGGGGCCAGCCCCAGCATTTT. Amino acids: CASSPSGAGGQPQHF.

This clone was detected only a few times. The genes are TRBV29-1 and TRBJ2-4, with a tentative D call TRBD1 (5 bases). Germline V gene data show CDR1 as SQVTM and CDR2 as ANQGSEA. CDR3 length equals 14 residues. Trimming pared 5 bases from V and 8 bases from J, leaving 19 bases between. For the CDR3, the DNA is TGCAGCGTTCAGGGCCAGGACGCGGATCACATTCAGTACTTC. Translation gives CSVQGQDADHIQYF.

CDR3 DNA: TGTGCCAGCAGCCCTGGGACTAGCGGGAGAGAGACCCAGTACTTC. Encoded protein: CASSPGTSGRETQYF. V gene TRBV28 combines with J gene TRBJ2-5; 14 bases fit TRBD2. Looked up from germline, CDR1 is MDHEN and CDR2 is SYDVKM. The CDR3 length is 15 residues. V gave up 6 bases and J gave up 4 bases; unmatched junction bases: 4.

This clone occurred a few times. The rearrangement joins TRBV29-1 to TRBJ2-7; D uncertain. The CDR3 is 11 amino acids. The V gene lost 2 bases and the J gene lost 5 bases, with 7 bases spanning the gap. CDR1 is SQVTM, CDR2 ANQGSEA, per germline. Here the CDR3 reads CSVEQVNEQYF. In nucleotides, the CDR3 is TGCAGCGTTGAACAGGTCAACGAGCAGTACTTC.

This clone was recorded a few times. The chain recombines TRBV2 with TRBJ1-2; tentatively, D is TRBD1 (5 bases). CDR3 length equals 13 residues. Germline V gene data show CDR1 as SNHLY and CDR2 as FYNNEI. V lost 10 bases, J lost 4 bases, and 16 bases lay in between. CDR3 amino acids: CATLLRGGYGYTF. In nucleotides, the CDR3 is TGTGCCACCCTGCTACGGGGGGGCTATGGCTACACCTTC.

The V and J genes are TRBV7-2 and TRBJ2-5, with a weak D call TRBD1 (5 bases). The CDR3 contains 12 residues. CDR1 and CDR2 (germline): SGHTA, FQGNSA. Between the trimmed V and J ends, which lost 5 bases and 11 bases, there was a span of 15 bases. This CDR3 is CASSETGSSQYF. CDR3 DNA sequence: TGTGCCAGCAGCGAAACAGGTTCTTCACAGTACTTC.

Notes on this clone: The same CDR3 is also encoded by other DNA sequences in this sample. This chain links TRBV20-1 with TRBJ1-5; TRBD1 is a possible D gene (6 bases). This CDR3 contains 11 residues. Looked up from germline, CDR1 is DFQATT and CDR2 is SNEGSKA (reference sequence). Trimming removed 6 bases at V and 5 bases at J, with 8 bases between. Written as DNA, the CDR3 is TGCAGTGCATCAGGGGATCAGCCCCAGCATTTT. Translated, it gives CSASGDQPQHF.

The chain is built from TRBV29-1 and TRBJ1-2, with D possibly matching TRBD1 (5 bases). The germline gives CDR1 SQVTM, CDR2 ANQGSEA. Deletions cut 6 bases from V and 4 bases from J, with 15 bases between. This CDR3 has 13 residues. DNA of the CDR3: TGCAGCGTAATACAGAATACAGGCTATGGCTACACCTTC. This encodes CSVIQNTGYGYTF.

The chain uses TRBV6-5 and TRBJ2-1, with D possibly matching TRBD1 (6 bases). CDR3 length: 13 amino acids. Germline loops: CDR1 MNHEY, CDR2 SVGAGI. Trimming removed 2 bases from V and 9 bases from J, with 11 bases in between. The CDR3 sequence is CASSYGGHGEQFF. CDR3 bases: TGTGCCAGCAGTTACGGGGGCCACGGTGAGCAGTTCTTC.

The J gene is TRBJ2-5, the V gene TRBV27; maybe TRBD1 (6 bases). The germline CDR1 and CDR2 sequences are MNHEY and SMNVEV (reference sequence). CDR3 length equals 13 residues. V was trimmed by 2 bases and J by 5 bases, leaving 9 bases between them. The CDR3 protein is CASSLLRGETQYF. CDR3 nucleotides: TGTGCCAGCAGTTTACTCAGGGGTGAGACCCAGTACTTC.

The chain uses TRBV6-4 and TRBJ2-1; TRBD2 is a possible D gene (6 bases). Germline loops: CDR1 MRHNA, CDR2 SNTAGT. The CDR3 extends over 12 amino acids. Trimming took 5 bases from V and 11 from J, leaving 13 bases between them. CDR3 nucleotides: TGTGCCAGCAGTACCGGGACTGGGAAGCAGTTCTTC. This sequence encodes CASSTGTGKQFF.

V usage is TRBV25-1 and J usage is TRBJ1-1; D may be TRBD1 (6 bases). Trimming stripped 2 bases from V and 1 base from J, with 11 bases between. Per germline, CDR1 MGHDK and CDR2 SYGVNS. The CDR3 is made up of 15 amino acids. CDR3 protein: CASSEPRGPNTEAFF. Here the CDR3 DNA reads TGTGCCAGCAGTGAACCCCGGGGGCCGAACACTGAAGCTTTCTTT.

CDR3 loop: CAWSSNAGRGEAFF. In DNA, the CDR3 is TGTGCCTGGAGCTCCAACGCGGGCAGAGGGGAAGCTTTCTTT. The chain has TRBV30 and TRBJ1-1; D gene uncertain. Per germline, CDR1 GTSNPN and CDR2 SVGIG (reference sequence). The CDR3 sequence is 14 residues long. V was shortened by 3 bases and J by 8 bases, with 19 bases between the two germline ends.

Of note for this clone: The sample carries other DNA sequences with the same CDR3. This chain uses TRBV29-1 with TRBJ2-7; 13 nucleotides line up with TRBD2. V lost 7 bases, J lost 5 bases, and 5 bases stayed unmatched. Per germline, CDR1 SQVTM and CDR2 ANQGSEA. The length of the CDR3 is 13 residues. The CDR3 spells CSGGGLAGNEQYF. The DNA of the CDR3 is TGCAGCGGGGGGGGACTAGCGGGAAACGAGCAGTACTTC.

The chain is built from TRBV30 and TRBJ1-1, with D unclear. CDR1 GTSNPN and CDR2 SVGIG come from the germline V gene (reference sequence). The CDR3 has 14 amino acids. With 0 bases removed from V and 0 bases from J, the gap between germline ends came to 8 bases. This CDR3 reads CAWSVLTMNTEAFF. The CDR3 nucleotides read TGTGCCTGGAGTGTACTGACCATGAACACTGAAGCTTTCTTT.

The chain combines TRBV29-1 with TRBJ1-1; 8 nucleotides line up with TRBD1. CDR3 size: 13 residues. Germline CDR1 SQVTM, CDR2 ANQGSEA. With V trimmed by 7 bases and J by 4 bases, 8 bases remained unmatched. The DNA of the CDR3 is TGCAGCGCCCGAAGAGGACAGGGCACTGAAGCTTTCTTT. Encoded protein: CSARRGQGTEAFF.

The J gene is TRBJ2-3, the V gene TRBV7-2; 8 bases line up with TRBD2. The germline CDR1 and CDR2 sequences are SGHTA and FQGNSA. The CDR3 is made up of 18 amino acids. V shed 5 bases and J 4 bases; nucleotides not matched to a gene: 17. CDR3 region: CASSRLARSGSRSDTQYF. The CDR3 DNA follows: TGTGCCAGCAGCCGACTAGCCCGAAGCGGGAGTCGATCAGATACGCAGTATTTT. The whole variable domain, filled in from reference TRBV7-2 and TRBJ2-3, reads GAGVSQSPSNKVTEKGKDVELRCDPISGHTALYWYRQSLGQGLEFLIYFQGNSAPDKSGLPSDRFSAERTGGSVSTLTIQRTQQEDSAVYLCASSRLARSGSRSDTQYFGPGTRLTVL.

The chain combines TRBV27 with TRBJ2-1, with D unclear. The V gene's germline CDR1 is MNHEY and CDR2 SMNVEV (reference sequence). This CDR3 has 15 amino acids. The V end was cut by 1 base, the J end by 9 bases, with 16 bases between. The CDR3 region has the DNA TGTGCCAGCAGTTTATTCACGGACGGACGAAGTGAGCAGTTCTTC. This encodes CASSLFTDGRSEQFF.

The rearrangement uses TRBV25-1 and TRBJ1-2; D is unclear. With 1 base removed from V and 4 bases from J, the gap between germline ends came to 10 bases. Germline V lookup: CDR1 MGHDK, CDR2 SYGVNS. CDR3 length: 14 residues. The DNA for the CDR3 is TGTGCCAGCAGTGAATCCGGACCGATCTATGGCTACACCTTC. This translates into CASSESGPIYGYTF.

This clone has more than one count but fewer than ten. The rearrangement links TRBV6-1 to TRBJ2-2, with 7 nucleotides matching TRBD1. V gave up 2 bases and J gave up 4 bases; unmatched junction bases: 4. There are 15 residues in the CDR3. The germline V gene encodes CDR1 MNHNS and CDR2 SASEGT. The CDR3 sequence: CASSEQTGSTGELFF. DNA for the CDR3: TGTGCCAGCAGTGAACAGACAGGGTCCACCGGGGAGCTGTTTTTT.

In its sample, this clone was seen many times. The rearrangement uses TRBV18 and TRBJ2-3; 9 bases are a match to TRBD2. This CDR3 is built from 18 residues. V was clipped by 1 base and J by 0 bases; unmatched bases: 8. The germline V gene encodes CDR1 KGHSH and CDR2 LQKENI. The CDR3 DNA follows: TGTGCCAGCTCACCACGTTCTAGCGGGATTACTAGCACAGATACGCAGTATTTT. As protein: CASSPRSSGITSTDTQYF.

J is TRBJ1-2 and V is TRBV29-1; possibly TRBD1 for D (5 bases). V was clipped by 8 bases and J by 6 bases, with 19 bases between them. CDR1 SQVTM and CDR2 ANQGSEA come from the germline V gene. The CDR3 covers 13 residues. The CDR3, as DNA: TGCAGCTCCATGCAGGGACTCTATAATGGCTACACCTTC. The encoded protein is CSSMQGLYNGYTF.

The V call is TRBV5-1, the J call TRBJ1-1, with unresolved D. Germline V gene lookup returns CDR1 SGHRS and CDR2 YFSETQ. CDR3 length: 12 amino acids. Trimming removed 0 bases from V and 4 bases from J, with 4 bases in between. The CDR3 DNA reads TGCGCCAGCAGCTTGGGGGTCACTGAAGCTTTCTTT. Protein product: CASSLGVTEAFF. The entire variable domain, with the rest obtained from reference TRBV5-1 and TRBJ1-1, is as follows: KAGVTQTPRYLIKTRGQQVTLSCSPISGHRSVSWYQQTPGQGLQFLFEYFSETQRNKGNFPGRFSGRQFSNSRSEMNVSTLELGDSALYLCASSLGVTEAFFGQGTRLTVV.

The chain employs TRBV7-3 and TRBJ1-6, with a weak D call TRBD1 (5 bases). V lost 5 bases and J 7 bases, leaving 18 bases between the germline ends. This CDR3 contains 16 residues. Germline V gene lookup returns CDR1 SGHTA and CDR2 FQGTGA. Here the CDR3 reads CASSLRLRDANSPLHF. The CDR3 coding sequence is TGTGCCAGCAGCCTAAGACTCCGGGACGCGAATTCACCCCTCCACTTT.

The chain is built from TRBV29-1 and TRBJ1-1; D not resolved. The length of the CDR3 is 12 residues. CDR1 and CDR2 (germline): SQVTM, ANQGSEA. V was trimmed by 2 bases and J by 0 bases, leaving 4 bases between them. CDR3 protein: CSVEQLNTEAFF. The DNA of the CDR3 is TGCAGCGTTGAACAGCTGAACACTGAAGCTTTCTTT.